Sequencing of this TCR beta chain was carried out in a study of cytomegalovirus exposure and HLA in healthy donors. This CDR3 contains 9 residues. From germline, CDR1 is SQVTM and CDR2 ANQGSEA. Between the trimmed V and J ends, which lost 3 bases and 11 bases, there was a span of 7 bases. Generated by immunoSEQ multiplex PCR, the TCRdb table keeps only in-frame clones and is missing some. This sample carries under 75,000 clones, 70% to 90% of them seen once, and the ten largest clones take around 2.9%. The sample was PBMCs. The sequence derives from a man aged 30-40 years in good health and CMV-seronegative. The chain joins TRBV29-1 to TRBJ1-1; D call uncertain. Here the CDR3 reads CSVDPGAFF. Written as DNA, the CDR3 is TGCAGCGTTGACCCCGGGGCTTTCTTT.